The 15 T cell receptor beta chains reported below all come from one sample, sequenced in a study of blood T cell repertoires in COVID-19. The method was immunoSEQ multiplex PCR; TCRdb's version includes in-frame clones alone and lacks a portion of them. The sample shows approximately 300,000 clones, 90% of them seen only once. Sequencing input: peripheral blood. These receptors originate from a woman aged 50 to 60 with COVID-19, enrolled during active disease.

The chain carries TRBV5-1 and TRBJ1-5; 9 bases align to TRBD1. Germline CDR1 SGHRS, CDR2 YFSETQ. The CDR3 length is 16 residues. V gave up 2 bases and J gave up 3 bases; unmatched junction bases: 6. In DNA form, the CDR3 reads TGCGCCAGCAGCTTAACCGGGACAGGGAACAATCAGCCCCAGCATTTT. This encodes CASSLTGTGNNQPQHF. Looking up the rest from reference TRBV5-1 and TRBJ1-5 gives the full variable domain: KAGVTQTPRYLIKTRGQQVTLSCSPISGHRSVSWYQQTPGQGLQFLFEYFSETQRNKGNFPGRFSGRQFSNSRSEMNVSTLELGDSALYLCASSLTGTGNNQPQHFGDGTRLSIL.

This chain joins TRBV6-1 and TRBJ2-2; TRBD2 matches 9 bases. Germline trimming cut 1 base from V and 7 bases from J; bases unmatched to any gene: 10. Germline V gives CDR1 MNHNS, CDR2 SASEGT. The CDR3 consists of 17 residues. In nucleotides, the CDR3 is TGTGCCAGCAGTGAAGTGGTTCTAGCGGGGACGGGCGGGGAGCTGTTTTTT. Translated: CASSEVVLAGTGGELFF.

The chain recombines TRBV6-4 with TRBJ2-3, with TRBD1 identical over 8 bases. The CDR3 length is 15 residues. V shed 6 bases, J shed 2 bases, and the junction held 7 bases outside the gene matches. Germline CDR1 and CDR2: MRHNA and SNTAGT. As DNA, the CDR3 is TGTGCCAGCAGCCCGCAGGGACAGGCCACAGATACGCAGTATTTT. It codes for CASSPQGQATDTQYF.

The CDR3 DNA follows: TGTGCCACCATCCCCGGAGGCGGCAGGACCGGGGAGCTGTTTTTT. Amino acids: CATIPGGGRTGELFF. This chain connects TRBV15 to TRBJ2-2, with D perhaps matching TRBD2 (5 bases). The V gene's germline CDR1 is LNHNV and CDR2 YYDKDF (reference sequence). Trimming took 7 bases from V and 5 from J, leaving 17 bases between them. The CDR3 loop spans 15 amino acids. Variable domain in full (rest from reference TRBV15 and TRBJ2-2): DAMVIQNPRYQVTQFGKPVTLSCSQTLNHNVMYWYQQKSSQAPKLLFHYYDKDFNNEADTPDNFQSRRPNTSFCFLDIRSPGLGDTAMYLCATIPGGGRTGELFFGEGSRLTVL.

The chain employs TRBV11-1 and TRBJ1-2; TRBD1 matches 8 bases. Germline V CDR1 and CDR2: SGHAT, FQDESV (reference sequence). Trimming took 2 bases from V and 9 from J; bases not matched to a gene: 5. This CDR3 is built from 13 residues. The CDR3 DNA sequence: TGTGCCAGCAGCTTATCTACAGGGGGTCGCTACACCTTC. This codes for CASSLSTGGRYTF. Combining the CDR3 with reference TRBV11-1 and TRBJ1-2 gives the whole variable domain EAEVAQSPRYKITEKSQAVAFWCDPISGHATLYWYRQILGQGPELLVQFQDESVVDDSQLPKDRFSAERLKGVDSTLKIQPAELGDSAMYLCASSLSTGGRYTFGSGTRLTVV.

The rearrangement joins TRBV9 to TRBJ2-7, with 11 nucleotides matching TRBD2. The CDR3 has 14 amino acids. Germline CDR1 SGDLS, CDR2 YYNGEE. J lost 6 bases, V lost 2 bases, and 4 bases had no gene match. The chain's CDR3 is CASSVELAGVEQYF. In DNA, the CDR3 is TGTGCCAGCAGCGTTGAACTAGCGGGAGTCGAGCAGTACTTC.

V usage is TRBV9 and J usage is TRBJ1-4; D is ambiguous. Germline lookup yields CDR1 SGDLS and CDR2 YYNGEE. The CDR3 length is 15 residues. The V end was cut by 3 bases, the J end by 4 bases, with 13 bases between. Written as DNA, the CDR3 is TGTGCCAGCAGCGCCCTTGACACCGTTAATGAAAAACTGTTTTTT. As protein: CASSALDTVNEKLFF.

The V gene is TRBV7-2, the J gene TRBJ1-2; no definite D call. CDR1 is SGHTA and CDR2 is FQGNSA in the germline V gene. The length of the CDR3 is 12 residues. V was clipped by 5 bases and J by 1 base, with 5 bases between them. CDR3 residues: CASSRYNYGYTF. DNA for the CDR3: TGTGCCAGCAGCCGCTATAACTATGGCTACACCTTC.

This clone has a handful of counts. The chain links TRBV30 to TRBJ1-5, with 11 bases matching TRBD1. This CDR3 has 15 amino acids. Germline lookup yields CDR1 GTSNPN and CDR2 SVGIG (reference sequence). Trimming cost V 3 bases and J 6 bases; bases outside gene matches: 7. CDR3 sequence reads: CAWSPDRGLIQPQHF. DNA of the CDR3: TGTGCCTGGAGCCCGGACAGGGGGCTAATTCAGCCCCAGCATTTT.

The chain uses TRBV9 and TRBJ2-1, with TRBD2 matching 11 bases. Germline CDR1 is SGDLS and CDR2 is YYNGEE. Trimming at V came to 4 bases and at J to 2 bases, leaving 2 bases not matched to a gene. This CDR3 spans 15 amino acids. The CDR3 DNA sequence: TGTGCCAGCAGCCCGGGACTAGCGGCCTACAATGAGCAGTTCTTC. Translation gives CASSPGLAAYNEQFF. Together with reference TRBV9 and TRBJ2-1, the CDR3 gives the full variable domain: DSGVTQTPKHLITATGQRVTLRCSPRSGDLSVYWYQQSLDQGLQFLIQYYNGEERAKGNILERFSAQQFPDLHSELNLSSLELGDSALYFCASSPGLAAYNEQFFGPGTRLTVL.

The rearrangement joins TRBV19 to TRBJ2-1, with D possibly TRBD1 on 5 matching bases. The V end lost 3 bases, the J end lost 10 bases, and 25 bases lay between the germline ends. Germline V gives CDR1 LNHDA, CDR2 SQIVND (reference sequence). The CDR3 runs to 17 residues. The DNA for the CDR3 is TGTGCCAGTAGTATCCCCCCGTGGGGCCCGCTTCGGCGGGAGCAGTTCTTC. As protein: CASSIPPWGPLRREQFF.

This clone was counted a single time. The chain carries TRBV30 and TRBJ2-7; weak D call: TRBD2 (6 bases). The germline gives CDR1 GTSNPN, CDR2 SVGIG (reference sequence). V was shortened by 5 bases and J by 4 bases, with 15 bases between the two germline ends. The CDR3 runs to 13 residues. In DNA form, the CDR3 reads TGTGCCTGGTCTCCGGGACTCACTTACGAGCAGTACTTC. This encodes CAWSPGLTYEQYF.

The chain joins TRBV30 to TRBJ1-2; no clear D. CDR1 GTSNPN and CDR2 SVGIG come from the germline V gene (reference sequence). This CDR3 spans 12 amino acids. Between the trimmed V and J ends, which lost 4 bases and 8 bases, there was a span of 14 bases. Written as DNA, the CDR3 is TGTGCCTGGACGTGGGGAGAGAGGGGCTACACCTTC. It is translated as CAWTWGERGYTF. The full variable domain, rest sourced from reference TRBV30 and TRBJ1-2, is SQTIHQWPATLVQPVGSPLSLECTVEGTSNPNLYWYRQAAGRGLQLLFYSVGIGQISSEVPQNLSASRPQDRQFILSSKKLLLSDSGFYLCAWTWGERGYTFGSGTRLTVV.

This chain connects TRBV5-1 to TRBJ1-4; the D gene is possibly TRBD1 (5 bases). The CDR3 loop spans 14 amino acids. Germline CDR1 is SGHRS and CDR2 is YFSETQ. Trimming stripped 4 bases from V and 1 base from J, with 8 bases between. CDR3: CASSQGLTNEKLFF. The DNA for the CDR3 is TGCGCCAGCAGCCAGGGTCTAACTAATGAAAAACTGTTTTTT. The variable domain in full, completed from reference TRBV5-1 and TRBJ1-4, reads KAGVTQTPRYLIKTRGQQVTLSCSPISGHRSVSWYQQTPGQGLQFLFEYFSETQRNKGNFPGRFSGRQFSNSRSEMNVSTLELGDSALYLCASSQGLTNEKLFFGSGTQLSVL.

The rearrangement links TRBV9 to TRBJ2-6; TRBD1 matches 8 bases. The CDR3 is 23 amino acids. V shed 3 bases, J shed 2 bases, and the junction held 25 bases outside the gene matches. From germline, CDR1 is SGDLS and CDR2 YYNGEE. The CDR3 sequence is CASSALRGQGKVAAPPGANVLTF. For the CDR3, the DNA is TGTGCCAGCAGCGCCCTCCGAGGACAGGGTAAGGTAGCGGCTCCTCCTGGGGCCAACGTCCTGACTTTC.